This entry lists 2 T cell receptor beta chains sequenced from one sample in a study of T-cell reconstitution after alpha-beta-depleted transplantation in children. The TCRbeta library incorporated unique molecular identifiers. TCRdb re-called the PCR reads through MiXCR, storing one row per CDR3 protein. The sample has 490,000 or so distinct CDR3 sequences, roughly an eighth seen once. This specimen was PBMCs from the stem cell graft donor, taken from the stem cell graft. All receptors come from a human donor who donated a stem cell graft to a child with combined immunodeficiency.

This clonotype was detected only a few times. The V and J genes are TRBV5-1 and TRBJ2-1; D is perhaps TRBD1 (6 bases). Looked up from germline, CDR1 is SGHRS and CDR2 is YFSETQ. The CDR3 extends over 15 amino acids. V was shortened by 1 base and J by 1 base, with 9 bases between the two germline ends. DNA for the CDR3: TGCGCCAGCAGCTTGCACAGGGAATCCTACAATGAGCAGTTCTTC. Amino acids: CASSLHRESYNEQFF.

This sequence joins TRBV27 and TRBJ2-1, with 11 bases aligning to TRBD1. V shed 7 bases and J 3 bases; nucleotides not matched to a gene: 5. Germline V gene sequence: CDR1 MNHEY, CDR2 SMNVEV (reference sequence). This CDR3 is 15 amino acids long. The CDR3 nucleotides are TGTGCCAGCACCGCCGGGACAGGGGGCTACAATGAGCAGTTCTTC. It codes for CASTAGTGGYNEQFF.